This TCR beta chain was documented in a study of CD4 T cells in relation to SARS-CoV-2 and coronaviruses. About this clone itself: What it binds is unknown.

This CDR3 spans 14 amino acids. From germline, CDR1 is KGHSH and CDR2 LQKENI. Germline trimming cut 3 bases from V and 5 bases from J; bases unmatched to any gene: 5. Only in-frame clones appear in the TCRdb table, and some are missing; sequencing was by immunoSEQ multiplex PCR. The top ten clones hold approximately 20% of a sample with 15,000 to 20,000 clones, approximately 80% of them seen once. Before the COVID-19 pandemic, during about 2010-2019, CD4+ T cells were taken from unexposed donors. The cells were cultured for around ten days before CD4+ T cells were isolated. PBMCs were plated at some 2 million per well in IL-2-containing medium.

The chain couples TRBV18 to TRBJ2-7; 9 bases agree with TRBD2. The sequencing sample was made of CD4+ T cells from PBMCs, cultured in vitro. The sequence came from a human donor in good health. The CDR3, as DNA: TGTGCCAGCTCACCCGGCGGGGGGGTAAACGAGCAGTACTTC. Amino acid sequence: CASSPGGGVNEQYF. The variable domain in full, completed from reference TRBV18 and TRBJ2-7, reads NAGVMQNPRHLVRRRGQEARLRCSPMKGHSHVYWYRQLPEEGLKFMVYLQKENIIDESGMPKERFSAEFPKEGPSILRIQQVVRGDSAAYFCASSPGGGVNEQYFGPGTRLTVT.